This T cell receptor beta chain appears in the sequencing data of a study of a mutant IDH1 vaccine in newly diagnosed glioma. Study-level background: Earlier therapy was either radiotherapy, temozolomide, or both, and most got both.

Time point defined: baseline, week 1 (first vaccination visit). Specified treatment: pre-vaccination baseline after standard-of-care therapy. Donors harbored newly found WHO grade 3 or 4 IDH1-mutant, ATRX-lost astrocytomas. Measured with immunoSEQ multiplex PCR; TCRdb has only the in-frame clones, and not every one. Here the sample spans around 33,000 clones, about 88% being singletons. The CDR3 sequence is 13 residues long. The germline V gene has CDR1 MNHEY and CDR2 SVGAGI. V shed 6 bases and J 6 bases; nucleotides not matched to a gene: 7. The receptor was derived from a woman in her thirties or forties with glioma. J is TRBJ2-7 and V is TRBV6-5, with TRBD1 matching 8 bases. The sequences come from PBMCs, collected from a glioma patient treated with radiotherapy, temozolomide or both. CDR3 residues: CASRRTGTPEQYF. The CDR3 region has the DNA TGTGCCAGCAGGCGGACAGGGACTCCCGAGCAGTACTTC.